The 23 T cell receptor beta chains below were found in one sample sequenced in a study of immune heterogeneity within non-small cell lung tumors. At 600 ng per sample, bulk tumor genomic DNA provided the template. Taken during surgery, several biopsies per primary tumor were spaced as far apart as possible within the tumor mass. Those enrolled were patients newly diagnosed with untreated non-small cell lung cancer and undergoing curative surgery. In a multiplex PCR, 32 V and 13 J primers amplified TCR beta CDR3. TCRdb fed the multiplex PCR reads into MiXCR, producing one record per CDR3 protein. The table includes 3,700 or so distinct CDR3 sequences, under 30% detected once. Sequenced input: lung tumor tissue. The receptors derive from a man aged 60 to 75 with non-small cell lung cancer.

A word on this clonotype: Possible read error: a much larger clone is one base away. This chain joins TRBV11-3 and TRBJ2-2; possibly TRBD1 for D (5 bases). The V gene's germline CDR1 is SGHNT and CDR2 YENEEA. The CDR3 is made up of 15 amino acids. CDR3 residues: CAGSLDRTTTGELFF. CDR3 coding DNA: TGTGCCGGCAGCTTAGACCGGACAACCACCGGGGAGCTGTTTTTT.

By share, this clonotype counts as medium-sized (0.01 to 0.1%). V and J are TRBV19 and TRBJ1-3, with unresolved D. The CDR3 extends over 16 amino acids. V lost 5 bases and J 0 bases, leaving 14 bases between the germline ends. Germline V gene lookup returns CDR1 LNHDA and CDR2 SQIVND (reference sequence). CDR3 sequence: CASSPARGYSGNTIYF. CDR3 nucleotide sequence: TGTGCCAGTAGTCCGGCGCGGGGTTACTCTGGAAACACCATATATTTT.

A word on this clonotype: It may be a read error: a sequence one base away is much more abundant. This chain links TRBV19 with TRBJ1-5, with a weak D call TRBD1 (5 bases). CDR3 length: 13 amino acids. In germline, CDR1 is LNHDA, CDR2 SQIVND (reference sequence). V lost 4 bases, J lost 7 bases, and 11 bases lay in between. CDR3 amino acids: CASSTRGRQPQHF. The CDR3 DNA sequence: TGTGCCAGTAGTACAAGGGGCCGACAGCCCCAGCATTTT.

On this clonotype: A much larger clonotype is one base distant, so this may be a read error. CDR3 nucleotides: TGTGCCAGCAGTCCCTCTGCCAGGCCGGGAAACACCATATATTTT. The encoded protein is CASSPSARPGNTIYF. The V gene is TRBV7-3, the J gene TRBJ1-3; D is uncertain. The V end was cut by 6 bases, the J end by 4 bases, with 16 bases between. CDR3 size: 15 residues. Germline V gene data show CDR1 as SGHTA and CDR2 as FQGTGA.

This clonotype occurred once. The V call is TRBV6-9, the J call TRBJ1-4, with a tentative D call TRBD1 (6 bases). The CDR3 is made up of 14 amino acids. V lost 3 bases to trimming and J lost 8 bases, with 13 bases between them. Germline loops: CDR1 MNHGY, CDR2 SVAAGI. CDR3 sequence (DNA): TGTGCCAGCAGTTACAGCCGGGACACAGAAAAACTGTTTTTT. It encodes CASSYSRDTEKLFF.

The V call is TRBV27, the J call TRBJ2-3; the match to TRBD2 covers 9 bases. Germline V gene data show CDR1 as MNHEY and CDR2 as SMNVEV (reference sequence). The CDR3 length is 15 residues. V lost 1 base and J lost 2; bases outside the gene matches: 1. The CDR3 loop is CASSLWTSATDTQYF. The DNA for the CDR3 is TGTGCCAGCAGTTTATGGACTAGCGCCACAGATACGCAGTATTTT.

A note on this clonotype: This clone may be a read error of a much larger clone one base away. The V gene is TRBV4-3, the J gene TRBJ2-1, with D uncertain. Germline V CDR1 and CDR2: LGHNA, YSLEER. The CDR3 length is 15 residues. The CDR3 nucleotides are TGCGCCAGCAGCTCCCAAATGGTCTCTCTGCGTGAGCAGCTCTTC. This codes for CASSSQMVSLREQLF.

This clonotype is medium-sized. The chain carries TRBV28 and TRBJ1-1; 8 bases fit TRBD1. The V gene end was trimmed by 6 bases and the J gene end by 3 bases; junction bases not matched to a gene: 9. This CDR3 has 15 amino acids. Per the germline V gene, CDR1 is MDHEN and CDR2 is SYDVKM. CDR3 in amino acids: CASRPHGQGDTEAFF. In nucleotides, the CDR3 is TGTGCCAGCAGACCTCACGGACAGGGAGACACTGAAGCTTTCTTT.

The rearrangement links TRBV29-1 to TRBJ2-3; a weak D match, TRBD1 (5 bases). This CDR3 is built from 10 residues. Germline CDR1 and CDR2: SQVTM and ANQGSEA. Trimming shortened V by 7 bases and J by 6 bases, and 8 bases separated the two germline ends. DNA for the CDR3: TGCAGCGCAGGGATTGATACGCAGTATTTT. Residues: CSAGIDTQYF.

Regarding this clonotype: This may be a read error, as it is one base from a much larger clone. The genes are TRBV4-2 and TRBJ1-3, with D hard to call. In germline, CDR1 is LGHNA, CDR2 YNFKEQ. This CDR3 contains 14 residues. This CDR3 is CARSQEGIANTIYF. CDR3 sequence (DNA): TGTGCCAGAAGCCAAGAAGGTATTGCGAACACCATATATTTT.

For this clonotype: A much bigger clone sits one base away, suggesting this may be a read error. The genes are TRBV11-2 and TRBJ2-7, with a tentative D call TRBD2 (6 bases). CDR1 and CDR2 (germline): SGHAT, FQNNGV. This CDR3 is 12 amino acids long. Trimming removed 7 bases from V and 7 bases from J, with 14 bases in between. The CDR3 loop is CASTTGVLEQYF. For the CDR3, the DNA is TGTGCCAGCACCACGGGGGTTCTGGAGCAGTACTTC.

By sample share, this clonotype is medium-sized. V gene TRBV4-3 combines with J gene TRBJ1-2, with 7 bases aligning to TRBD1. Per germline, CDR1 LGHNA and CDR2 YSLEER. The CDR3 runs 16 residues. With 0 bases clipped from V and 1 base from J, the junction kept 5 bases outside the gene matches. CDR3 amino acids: CASSQDTGQHNYGYTF. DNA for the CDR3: TGCGCCAGCAGCCAAGATACGGGACAGCATAACTATGGCTACACCTTC.

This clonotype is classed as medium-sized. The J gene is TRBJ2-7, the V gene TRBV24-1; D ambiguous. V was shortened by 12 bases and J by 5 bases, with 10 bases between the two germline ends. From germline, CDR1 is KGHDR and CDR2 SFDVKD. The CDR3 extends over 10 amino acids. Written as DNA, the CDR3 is TGTGCCCCCTTGCGGCACGAGCAGTACTTC. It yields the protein CAPLRHEQYF.

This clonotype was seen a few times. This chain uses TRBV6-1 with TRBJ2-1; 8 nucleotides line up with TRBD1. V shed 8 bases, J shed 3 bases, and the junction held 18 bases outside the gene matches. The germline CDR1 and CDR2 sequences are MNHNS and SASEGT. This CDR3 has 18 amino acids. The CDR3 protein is CASGSTGVFSPIYNEQFF. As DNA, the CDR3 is TGTGCCAGCGGCTCGACAGGGGTTTTTTCACCAATCTACAATGAGCAGTTCTTC.

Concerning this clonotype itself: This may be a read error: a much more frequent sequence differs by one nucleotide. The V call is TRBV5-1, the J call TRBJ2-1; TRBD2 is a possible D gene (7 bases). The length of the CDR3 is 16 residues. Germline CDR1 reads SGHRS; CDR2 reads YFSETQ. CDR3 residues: CASSLSRGAGANGQFF. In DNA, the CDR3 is TGCGCCAGCAGCTTGTCTCGGGGCGCGGGGGCCAATGGGCAGTTCTTC.

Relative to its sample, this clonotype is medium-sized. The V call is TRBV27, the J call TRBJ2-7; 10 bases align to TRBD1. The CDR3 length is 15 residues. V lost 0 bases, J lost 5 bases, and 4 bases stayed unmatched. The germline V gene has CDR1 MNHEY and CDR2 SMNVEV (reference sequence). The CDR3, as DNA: TGTGCCAGCAGTTTATCGAGACAGGGGGCCCACGAGCAGTACTTC. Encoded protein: CASSLSRQGAHEQYF.

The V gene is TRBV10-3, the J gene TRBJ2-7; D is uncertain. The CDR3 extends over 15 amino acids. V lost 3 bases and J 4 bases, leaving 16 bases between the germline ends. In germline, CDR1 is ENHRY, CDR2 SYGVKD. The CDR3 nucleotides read TGTGCCATCAGTGAAAAGGGTGGTAAAAATTACGAGCAGTACTTC. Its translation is CAISEKGGKNYEQYF.

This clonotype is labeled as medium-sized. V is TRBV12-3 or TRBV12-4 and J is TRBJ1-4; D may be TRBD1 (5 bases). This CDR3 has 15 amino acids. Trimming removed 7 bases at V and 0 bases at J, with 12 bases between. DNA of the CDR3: TGTGCCAGCACTAACGACAGATCAACTAATGAAAAACTGTTTTTT. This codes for CASTNDRSTNEKLFF.

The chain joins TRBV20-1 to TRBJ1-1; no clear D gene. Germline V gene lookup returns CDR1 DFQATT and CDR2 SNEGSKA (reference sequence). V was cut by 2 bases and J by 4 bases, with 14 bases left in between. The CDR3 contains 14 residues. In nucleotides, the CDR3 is TGCAGTGCTAGACCCGGTACACGATCCACTGAAGCTTTCTTT. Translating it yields CSARPGTRSTEAFF.

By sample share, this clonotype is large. CDR3 nucleotides: TGTGCCAGCAGCTTAGGTAGGGGGAATCAGCCCCAGCATTTT. As protein: CASSLGRGNQPQHF. The V call is TRBV7-2, the J call TRBJ1-5; possible D gene TRBD1, 6 bases. Trimming pared 1 base from V and 4 bases from J, leaving 8 bases between. CDR1 SGHTA and CDR2 FQGNSA come from the germline V gene. There are 14 residues in the CDR3.

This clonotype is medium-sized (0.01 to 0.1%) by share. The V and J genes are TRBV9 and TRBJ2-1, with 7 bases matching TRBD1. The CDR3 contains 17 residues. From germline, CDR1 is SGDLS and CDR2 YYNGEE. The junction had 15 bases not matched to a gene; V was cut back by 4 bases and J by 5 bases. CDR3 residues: CASSSKPRGSEHNEQFF. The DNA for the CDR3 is TGTGCCAGCAGCAGTAAGCCCAGGGGGTCGGAACACAATGAGCAGTTCTTC.

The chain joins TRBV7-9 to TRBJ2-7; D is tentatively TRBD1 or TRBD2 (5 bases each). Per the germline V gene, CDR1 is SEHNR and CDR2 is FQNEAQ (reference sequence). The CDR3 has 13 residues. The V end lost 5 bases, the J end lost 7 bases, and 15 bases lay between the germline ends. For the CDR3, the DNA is TGTGCCAGCAGCCGAGGGACCGAAGGGGAGCAGTACTTC. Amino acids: CASSRGTEGEQYF. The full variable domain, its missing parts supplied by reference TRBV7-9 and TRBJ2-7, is DTGVSQNPRHKITKRGQNVTFRCDPISEHNRLYWYRQTLGQGPEFLTYFQNEAQLEKSRLLSDRFSAERPKGSFSTLEIQRTEQGDSAMYLCASSRGTEGEQYFGPGTRLTVT.

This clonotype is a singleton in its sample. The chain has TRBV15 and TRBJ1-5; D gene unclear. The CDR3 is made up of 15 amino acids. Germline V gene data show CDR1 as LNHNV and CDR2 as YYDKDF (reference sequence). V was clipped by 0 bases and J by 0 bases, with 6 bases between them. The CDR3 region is CATSRDTYSNQPQHF. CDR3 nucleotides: TGTGCCACCAGCAGAGACACATATAGCAATCAGCCCCAGCATTTT.